In this sample, the clone carrying this T cell receptor (beta chain) turned up many times. The CDR3 end lies 3 residues beyond the end of the read and is filled in from the germline J gene. Germline V gives CDR1 SGHNT, CDR2 YYREEE (reference sequence). CDR3 length: 13 amino acids. Trimming removed 5 bases at V and 4 bases at J, with 12 bases between. The sample is drawn from a study of T cell clonality in common variable immunodeficiency. Data came from immunoSEQ multiplex PCR; TCRdb stores just in-frame clones and leaves some out. Sampling found about 52,000 clones, none seen once. This receptor was taken from a person aged 18 to 75 in good health. Sequencing input: peripheral blood mononuclear cells. The chain uses TRBV5-4 and TRBJ2-5; possibly TRBD1 or TRBD2 for D (6 bases each). CDR3 region: CASRPQGGETQYF. The part of the CDR3 DNA that was read is TGTGCCAGCAGACCACAGGGAGGAGAGACC.